This T cell receptor (beta chain) was identified in a study of T cell responses to AZD1222 COVID-19 vaccine. Profiled with immunoSEQ multiplex PCR; TCRdb holds only in-frame clones, not every one. Seen here are some 120,000 clones, around 90% observed once, and the top ten hold roughly 1.5%. Germline CDR1 LGHNA, CDR2 YSLEER. V lost 1 base and J lost 6; bases outside the gene matches: 8. This CDR3 comprises 15 residues. As for this clone: Its antigen is still unknown.

Findings and caveats of the study: Close to half of all spike-specific TCRs reportedly target regions of the variants that are unmutated. Spike-wide coverage was observed for vaccine-associated CD4 TCRs, with dominant responses at 160-218 and 743-854. Most donors were white British, females outnumbered males, and clonal diversity was possibly underestimated. Spike-specific TCR breadth and depth went up after people got two AZD1222 doses.

The specimen comprised peripheral blood, sampled on day 0 of AZD1222 vaccination. This TCR came from an adult in good health. J is TRBJ1-1 and V is TRBV4-3, with 7 positions matching TRBD1. For the CDR3, the DNA is TGCGCCAGCAGCCAAGGGGTGACCAGGGGGGCTGAAGCTTTCTTT. This sequence encodes CASSQGVTRGAEAFF.